A selection of T cell receptor beta chains follows, all from one sample in a study of T-cell memory formation after mild COVID-19. One entry per CDR3 protein, called by TCRdb with MiXCR from the 5' RACE reads. Counted here are some 190,000 distinct CDR3 sequences, 15% to 20% occurring once; the ten biggest clones make up around 1.9%. The specimen sequenced was PBMCs or a T cell subset sorted from them (not recorded which). These receptors all come from an adult woman who had mild COVID-19 (a few samples of this study predate the infection). Cell type and time point are not known. Both conserved end residues are part of each CDR3. A D gene is named only where the DNA matches it firmly. The size entry is marked missing in some rows and otherwise reads once, few, many or a size class.

size: .
length: 12
V: TRBV29-1
D: .
J: TRBJ1-2
CDR3: CSAGERHYGYTF
DNA: TGCAGCGCTGGGGAACGTCACTATGGCTACACCTTC

size: .
length: 14
V: TRBV5-1
D: .
J: TRBJ2-1
CDR3: CASSLVISLNEQFF
DNA: TGCGCCAGCAGCTTGGTTATTAGTCTAAATGAGCAGTTCTTC

size: many
length: 11
V: TRBV29-1
D: .
J: TRBJ2-1
CDR3: CSVVSDNEQFF
DNA: TGCAGCGTTGTATCGGACAATGAGCAGTTCTTC

size: .
length: 17
V: TRBV7-3
D: .
J: TRBJ2-3
CDR3: CASSRMLSGSSTDTQYF
DNA: TGTGCCAGCAGTCGGATGCTATCGGGCTCCAGCACAGATACGCAGTATTTT

size: .
length: 16
V: TRBV19
D: .
J: TRBJ1-3
CDR3: CASSITSDLSGNTIYF
DNA: TGTGCCAGTAGTATTACAAGCGACCTCTCTGGAAACACCATATATTTT

size: .
length: 15
V: TRBV7-2
D: .
J: TRBJ2-1
CDR3: CASSFSGASYNEQFF
DNA: TGTGCCAGCAGCTTCTCCGGGGCCTCCTACAATGAGCAGTTCTTC

size: few
length: 12
V: TRBV6-5
D: TRBD2
J: TRBJ2-7
CDR3: CASSPTGGEQYF
DNA: TGTGCCAGCAGCCCGACGGGGGGCGAGCAGTACTTC

size: many
length: 15
V: TRBV12-3/TRBV12-4
D: TRBD2
J: TRBJ2-1
CDR3: CASSRAGLGYNEQFF
DNA: TGTGCCAGCTCTCGCGCGGGACTAGGATACAATGAGCAGTTCTTC

size: few
length: 15
V: TRBV5-1
D: .
J: TRBJ1-1
CDR3: CASSLGGREWTEAFF
DNA: TGCGCCAGCAGCTTGGGAGGCAGGGAATGGACTGAAGCTTTCTTT

size: .
length: 15
V: TRBV5-5
D: .
J: TRBJ1-5
CDR3: CASSYDRGTNQPQHF
DNA: TGTGCCAGCAGCTACGACCGGGGGACGAATCAGCCCCAGCATTTT

size: few
length: 13
V: TRBV7-2
D: .
J: TRBJ1-6
CDR3: CASSVGRDSPLHF
DNA: TGTGCCAGCAGCGTCGGACGAGATTCACCCCTCCACTTT

size: few
length: 16
V: TRBV6-5
D: .
J: TRBJ2-2
CDR3: CASSYSRRTNTGELFF
DNA: TGTGCCAGCAGTTACTCTCGGCGGACGAACACCGGGGAGCTGTTTTTT

size: .
length: 16
V: TRBV12-3/TRBV12-4
D: .
J: TRBJ1-5
CDR3: CASSLVSLGGNQPQHF
DNA: TGTGCCAGCAGTTTAGTTTCCCTGGGCGGTAATCAGCCCCAGCATTTT

size: .
length: 14
V: TRBV27
D: TRBD1
J: TRBJ1-1
CDR3: CASSLDRVGTEAFF
DNA: TGTGCCAGCAGTCTGGACAGGGTGGGCACTGAAGCTTTCTTT

size: .
length: 15
V: TRBV19
D: .
J: TRBJ1-2
CDR3: CASKQSTTGNYGYTF
DNA: TGTGCCAGTAAACAATCGACGACAGGCAACTATGGCTACACCTTC

size: few
length: 13
V: TRBV2
D: TRBD1
J: TRBJ2-7
CDR3: CASKRDRAYEQYF
DNA: TGTGCCAGCAAGAGGGACAGGGCTTACGAGCAGTACTTC

size: .
length: 17
V: TRBV12-3/TRBV12-4
D: .
J: TRBJ2-3
CDR3: CASSKSTSPRINNTQYF
DNA: TGTGCCAGCAGCAAGTCGACTAGTCCCCGTATCAATAATACGCAGTATTTT

size: many
length: 12
V: TRBV12-3/TRBV12-4
D: .
J: TRBJ1-1
CDR3: CASSRTGTEAFF
DNA: TGTGCCAGCAGCCGCACAGGGACTGAAGCTTTCTTT

size: many
length: 18
V: TRBV12-3/TRBV12-4
D: .
J: TRBJ2-2
CDR3: CASSLFGTAGLEPGELFF
DNA: TGTGCCAGCAGTTTATTCGGGACTGCTGGGTTGGAGCCCGGGGAGCTGTTTTTT

size: many
length: 15
V: TRBV7-2
D: TRBD2
J: TRBJ2-7
CDR3: CASSPGLARSYEQYF
DNA: TGTGCCAGCAGCCCGGGACTAGCGAGGTCCTACGAGCAGTACTTC

size: .
length: 17
V: TRBV12-3/TRBV12-4
D: TRBD2
J: TRBJ2-3
CDR3: CASSDSGRASSTDTQYF
DNA: TGTGCCAGCAGCGATAGCGGGAGGGCATCTAGCACAGATACGCAGTATTTT

size: few
length: 14
V: TRBV29-1
D: .
J: TRBJ2-6
CDR3: CSVRSVSGANVLTF
DNA: TGCAGCGTCCGGTCGGTGTCTGGGGCCAACGTCCTGACTTTC

size: .
length: 15
V: TRBV11-3
D: .
J: TRBJ1-2
CDR3: CASSPPGGIGYGYTF
DNA: TGTGCCAGCAGTCCCCCGGGGGGGATCGGCTATGGCTACACCTTC

size: .
length: 17
V: TRBV4-3
D: TRBD2
J: TRBJ2-7
CDR3: CASSPGLAGGRTYEQYF
DNA: TGCGCCAGCAGCCCCGGACTAGCGGGAGGAAGAACCTACGAGCAGTACTTC

size: few
length: 17
V: TRBV3-1
D: TRBD2
J: TRBJ2-3
CDR3: CASSQEISGGVTDTQYF
DNA: TGTGCCAGCAGCCAAGAGATTAGCGGGGGGGTAACAGATACGCAGTATTTT

size: .
length: 11
V: TRBV6-1
D: TRBD1
J: TRBJ1-1
CDR3: CASTRGPEAFF
DNA: TGTGCCAGCACCAGGGGGCCTGAAGCTTTCTTT

size: .
length: 15
V: TRBV20-1
D: TRBD2
J: TRBJ2-5
CDR3: CSASSPVAGVETQYF
DNA: TGCAGTGCTAGCTCGCCCGTAGCGGGGGTAGAGACCCAGTACTTC

size: .
length: 15
V: TRBV2
D: .
J: TRBJ2-2
CDR3: CASNPSLANTGELFF
DNA: TGTGCCAGCAATCCCAGCCTCGCGAACACCGGGGAGCTGTTTTTT

size: .
length: 14
V: TRBV27
D: .
J: TRBJ2-3
CDR3: CASSRPRPADTQYF
DNA: TGTGCCAGCAGCCGACCCCGACCAGCAGATACGCAGTATTTT

size: few
length: 15
V: TRBV20-1
D: TRBD1
J: TRBJ1-3
CDR3: CSARQTGGSGNTIYF
DNA: TGCAGTGCTAGACAGACAGGGGGCTCTGGAAACACCATATATTTT

size: .
length: 15
V: TRBV6-5
D: .
J: TRBJ2-2
CDR3: CASSTYGSNTGELFF
DNA: TGTGCCAGCAGTACTTACGGGTCGAACACCGGGGAGCTGTTTTTT

size: .
length: 14
V: TRBV12-3/TRBV12-4
D: .
J: TRBJ2-1
CDR3: CASSLVGPWGEQFF
DNA: TGTGCCAGCAGTTTAGTGGGGCCGTGGGGTGAGCAGTTCTTC

size: .
length: 14
V: TRBV10-3
D: .
J: TRBJ2-5
CDR3: CAISGSVREETQYF
DNA: TGTGCCATCAGTGGATCAGTAAGGGAGGAGACCCAGTACTTC

size: few
length: 18
V: TRBV28
D: TRBD2
J: TRBJ2-3
CDR3: CASSFLLTSGSGADTQYF
DNA: TGTGCCAGCAGTTTCTTGTTGACTAGCGGGAGTGGCGCAGATACGCAGTATTTT

size: few
length: 17
V: TRBV20-1
D: TRBD2
J: TRBJ2-1
CDR3: CSARDRASGRSYNEQFF
DNA: TGCAGTGCTAGAGATCGGGCTAGCGGGAGATCCTACAATGAGCAGTTCTTC

size: few
length: 16
V: TRBV4-2
D: .
J: TRBJ1-3
CDR3: CASSQDGLGYGNTIYF
DNA: TGTGCCAGCAGCCAAGACGGGCTTGGGTATGGAAACACCATATATTTT

size: few
length: 16
V: TRBV5-4
D: TRBD2
J: TRBJ2-1
CDR3: CASSLVSASGYNEQFF
DNA: TGTGCCAGCAGCTTGGTCTCGGCTAGCGGTTACAATGAGCAGTTCTTC

size: .
length: 13
V: TRBV15
D: .
J: TRBJ1-2
CDR3: CATSNDRNYGYTF
DNA: TGTGCCACCAGTAACGACCGGAACTATGGCTACACCTTC

size: few
length: 11
V: TRBV20-1
D: .
J: TRBJ2-3
CDR3: CSARGIDTQYF
DNA: TGCAGTGCTAGAGGAATAGATACGCAGTATTTT

size: .
length: 14
V: TRBV10-3
D: TRBD1
J: TRBJ1-2
CDR3: CAISGTGVDYGYTF
DNA: TGTGCCATCAGTGGGACAGGCGTTGACTATGGCTACACCTTC

size: .
length: 14
V: TRBV25-1
D: TRBD1
J: TRBJ1-1
CDR3: CASSSAGGNTEAFF
DNA: TGTGCCAGCAGTTCGGCAGGGGGGAACACTGAAGCTTTCTTT

size: .
length: 15
V: TRBV6-1
D: TRBD2
J: TRBJ2-3
CDR3: CASSDRGRQGDTQYF
DNA: TGTGCCAGCAGTGATCGCGGGAGGCAGGGAGATACGCAGTATTTT

size: .
length: 14
V: TRBV3-1
D: .
J: TRBJ1-1
CDR3: CASSRGTENTEAFF
DNA: TGTGCCAGCAGCCGGGGCACAGAGAACACTGAAGCTTTCTTT

size: .
length: 17
V: TRBV3-1
D: TRBD2
J: TRBJ2-1
CDR3: CASSQDQLAGGYNEQFF
DNA: TGTGCCAGCAGCCAAGATCAACTAGCGGGAGGCTACAATGAGCAGTTCTTC

size: .
length: 17
V: TRBV19
D: TRBD1
J: TRBJ1-5
CDR3: CASKSQARGLSNQPQHF
DNA: TGTGCCAGTAAATCTCAGGCCAGGGGGCTGAGCAATCAGCCCCAGCATTTT

size: few
length: 14
V: TRBV5-1
D: .
J: TRBJ1-1
CDR3: CASSPKEGSTEAFF
DNA: TGCGCCAGCAGCCCAAAAGAGGGGAGCACTGAAGCTTTCTTT

size: .
length: 13
V: TRBV3-1
D: .
J: TRBJ1-3
CDR3: CASSQTSGNTIYF
DNA: TGTGCCAGCAGCCAAACCTCTGGAAACACCATATATTTT

size: .
length: 14
V: TRBV12-3/TRBV12-4
D: .
J: TRBJ1-2
CDR3: CASSLAVRDYGYTF
DNA: TGTGCCAGCAGTTTAGCGGTCAGGGACTATGGCTACACCTTC

size: few
length: 13
V: TRBV29-1
D: TRBD2
J: TRBJ2-1
CDR3: CSLGLAGGNEQFF
DNA: TGCAGCCTGGGACTAGCGGGAGGCAATGAGCAGTTCTTC

size: few
length: 15
V: TRBV5-1
D: .
J: TRBJ1-1
CDR3: CASSLRGGGGTEAFF
DNA: TGCGCCAGCAGCTTAAGGGGCGGAGGAGGGACTGAAGCTTTCTTT

size: many
length: 15
V: TRBV7-9
D: TRBD1
J: TRBJ1-5
CDR3: CASSRAGQGNQPQHF
DNA: TGTGCCAGCAGCCGCGCGGGACAGGGTAATCAGCCCCAGCATTTT

size: .
length: 14
V: TRBV29-1
D: TRBD1
J: TRBJ2-3
CDR3: CSVDLQGNTDTQYF
DNA: TGCAGCGTTGACCTACAGGGGAACACAGATACGCAGTATTTT

size: many
length: 15
V: TRBV7-2
D: .
J: TRBJ2-7
CDR3: CASSPGPSRNYEQYF
DNA: TGTGCCAGCAGCCCCGGGCCTAGCCGGAACTACGAGCAGTACTTC

size: few
length: 18
V: TRBV7-8
D: .
J: TRBJ2-1
CDR3: CASSPGGAGASAYNEQFF
DNA: TGTGCCAGCAGCCCAGGGGGAGCGGGAGCATCCGCCTACAATGAGCAGTTCTTC